Each of the 22 T cell receptor beta chains below was sequenced from the same sample in a study of T cells in Graves' hyperthyroidism and ophthalmopathy. Amplification of TCR beta CDR3 regions used RNA as the template. First-round RT-PCR targeting the TCR CDR3 was performed with the HTBI primer set. MiXCR, run by TCRdb on the multiplex PCR reads, gives a single entry per CDR3 protein. The data hold 500,000 to 650,000 distinct CDR3 sequences, with about 14% observed a single time. Source material: blood. The receptors originated from a middle-aged woman with Graves' hyperthyroidism.

This clonotype was picked up many times. V gene TRBV11-2 combines with J gene TRBJ2-1; TRBD1 or TRBD2 may be the D gene (6 bases each). CDR1 SGHAT and CDR2 FQNNGV come from the germline V gene. This CDR3 is built from 12 residues. V shed 0 bases and J shed 15 bases, with 12 bases lying between them. This CDR3 reads CASSLDRQEGFF. The CDR3 nucleotides are TGTGCCAGCAGCTTAGATCGACAGGAGGGGTTCTTC.

The table lists this clonotype with many counts. The chain recombines TRBV12-5 with TRBJ2-5, with 11 bases that match TRBD1. This CDR3 region has 15 residues. With 6 bases clipped from V and 6 bases from J, the junction kept 9 bases outside the gene matches. The V gene's germline CDR1 is LGHNT and CDR2 FRNRAP. CDR3 protein: CASGPGQGAGKTQYF. The CDR3 nucleotides read TGTGCTAGTGGCCCCGGACAGGGGGCAGGGAAGACCCAGTACTTC. The whole variable domain, filled in from reference TRBV12-5 and TRBJ2-5, reads DARVTQTPRHKVTEMGQEVTMRCQPILGHNTVFWYRQTMMQGLELLAYFRNRAPLDDSGMPKDRFSAEMPDATLATLKIQPSEPRDSAVYFCASGPGQGAGKTQYFGPGTRLLVL.

This clonotype came up many times. J is TRBJ1-1 and V is TRBV11-2; no firm D call. This CDR3 has 14 residues. Germline CDR1 SGHAT, CDR2 FQNNGV. V was pared by 4 bases and J by 5 bases, with 14 bases between. The CDR3 reads CASSSINSRTEAFF. The CDR3 coding sequence is TGTGCCAGCAGCTCGATCAACTCACGGACTGAAGCTTTCTTT.

The chain has TRBV20-1 and TRBJ1-5, with D possibly matching TRBD1 (6 bases). V was clipped by 7 bases and J by 7 bases, with 17 bases between them. The germline gives CDR1 DFQATT, CDR2 SNEGSKA (reference sequence). The CDR3 loop spans 13 amino acids. CDR3 region: CSGRGSGEQPQHF. CDR3 bases: TGCAGTGGCAGAGGGTCAGGGGAGCAGCCCCAGCATTTT.

V and J are TRBV11-2 and TRBJ2-3, with D uncertain. V was cut by 1 base and J by 0 bases, with 11 bases left in between. This CDR3 is built from 16 residues. Germline values: CDR1 SGHAT, CDR2 FQNNGV. This CDR3 reads CASSLGHSPSTDTQYF. As DNA, the CDR3 is TGTGCCAGCAGCTTAGGACATAGCCCTAGCACAGATACGCAGTATTTT. Based on the CDR3 plus reference TRBV11-2 and TRBJ2-3, the full variable domain is EAGVAQSPRYKIIEKRQSVAFWCNPISGHATLYWYQQILGQGPKLLIQFQNNGVVDDSQLPKDRFSAERLKGVDSTLKIQPAKLEDSAVYLCASSLGHSPSTDTQYFGPGTRLTVL.

This clonotype was counted ten times or more. This chain links TRBV6-1 with TRBJ1-1; D is uncertain. The germline V gene has CDR1 MNHNS and CDR2 SASEGT. V lost 7 bases and J 0 bases, leaving 6 bases between the germline ends. The CDR3 has 12 residues. CDR3: CASIPLNTEAFF. CDR3 DNA: TGTGCCAGCATCCCGCTGAACACTGAAGCTTTCTTT.

The chain employs TRBV29-1 and TRBJ2-3, with 13 bases that match TRBD2. The CDR3 runs to 14 residues. Germline assignment: CDR1 SQVTM and CDR2 ANQGSEA. V trimming: 7 bases; J trimming: 4 bases; junction bases outside the gene matches: 5. The DNA of the CDR3 is TGCAGCGCAGAACTAGCGGGAGGGCCAGATACGCAGTATTTT. Encoded protein: CSAELAGGPDTQYF.

This clonotype was observed a handful of times. The J gene is TRBJ1-4, the V gene TRBV30, with 7 nucleotides matching TRBD1. The V gene end was trimmed by 1 base and the J gene end by 10 bases; junction bases not matched to a gene: 6. This CDR3 is 13 amino acids long. Germline CDR1 is GTSNPN and CDR2 is SVGIG (reference sequence). Here the CDR3 reads CAWSGGPGGKLFF. The CDR3 DNA reads as TGTGCCTGGAGTGGGGGCCCAGGGGGAAAACTGTTTTTT.

The chain employs TRBV6-1 and TRBJ1-4; D possibly corresponds to TRBD1 (5 bases). Trimming pared 10 bases from V and 0 bases from J, leaving 18 bases between. CDR3 length equals 16 residues. Germline assignment: CDR1 MNHNS and CDR2 SASEGT. The CDR3 reads CANRRRDRTTNEKLFF. The DNA of the CDR3 is TGTGCCAACAGACGCCGGGACCGAACAACTAATGAAAAACTGTTTTTT.

A few counts support this clonotype. This chain connects TRBV28 to TRBJ1-6; no definite D call. CDR1 is MDHEN and CDR2 is SYDVKM in the germline V gene. The CDR3 runs 15 residues. V dropped 3 bases and J dropped 0 bases, with 6 bases sitting between them. The CDR3 region is CASSFGVSYNSPLHF. DNA of the CDR3: TGTGCCAGCAGTTTTGGGGTCTCCTATAATTCACCCCTCCACTTT.

This clonotype showed up just a few times. V usage is TRBV12-3 or TRBV12-4 and J usage is TRBJ2-7; D is perhaps TRBD1 (6 bases). Deletions cut 6 bases from V and 1 base from J, with 16 bases between. CDR3 size: 15 residues. CDR3 sequence reads: CASSYTGLDSYEQYF. Here the CDR3 DNA reads TGTGCCAGCAGCTACACAGGGTTGGATTCCTACGAGCAGTACTTC.

This clonotype was seen only once. V usage is TRBV3-1 and J usage is TRBJ2-1; D gene unclear. V was pared by 4 bases and J by 3 bases, with 13 bases between. The CDR3 consists of 15 residues. Germline values: CDR1 LGHDT, CDR2 YNNKEL (reference sequence). CDR3 in amino acids: CASSPRRPLYNEQFF. Written as DNA, the CDR3 is TGTGCCAGCAGCCCCAGGCGACCCCTCTACAATGAGCAGTTCTTC.

This clonotype was found a few times. The genes are TRBV3-1 and TRBJ2-1, with D possibly being TRBD2 (6 bases). The germline V gene has CDR1 LGHDT and CDR2 YNNKEL (reference sequence). Trimming removed 0 bases at V and 7 bases at J, with 10 bases between. The CDR3 spans 14 residues. CDR3 DNA sequence: TGTGCCAGCAGCCAAGATTCTGGGGGGAATGAGCAGTTCTTC. It specifies CASSQDSGGNEQFF.

This clonotype was detected ten times or more. This chain connects TRBV7-9 to TRBJ2-7, with D unclear. The CDR3 sequence is 14 residues long. Trimming cost V 3 bases and J 2 bases, with 11 bases left between them. The V gene's germline CDR1 is SEHNR and CDR2 FQNEAQ (reference sequence). The CDR3 bases are TGTGCCAGCAGCTTCCTGGGGATGGCCTACGAGCAGTACTTC. This translates into CASSFLGMAYEQYF.

A note on this clonotype: A much bigger clone sits one base away, suggesting this may be a read error. The rearrangement joins TRBV4-2 to TRBJ2-7; TRBD2 aligns across 9 bases. Unmatched junction bases numbered 10, after V lost 4 bases and J lost 6 bases. The length of the CDR3 is 15 residues. CDR1 LGHNA and CDR2 YNFKEQ come from the germline V gene. CDR3 DNA sequence: TGTGCCAGCAGCCGAGAACGGCTAGCGGGACGCGAGCAGTACTTC. Protein sequence: CASSRERLAGREQYF.

This clonotype was found many times. This chain links TRBV6-2 or TRBV6-3 with TRBJ1-5; D possibly corresponds to TRBD1 (6 bases). CDR1 and CDR2 (germline): MNHEY, SVGEGT. Trimming shortened V by 5 bases and J by 2 bases, and 13 bases separated the two germline ends. This CDR3 region has 15 residues. The CDR3 loop is CASSTARGGNQPQHF. DNA of the CDR3: TGTGCCAGCAGTACGGCCAGGGGCGGCAATCAGCCCCAGCATTTT.

Here the CDR3 reads CASSFQGMNTEAFF. The CDR3 bases are TGTGCCAGCAGCTTTCAGGGCATGAACACTGAAGCTTTCTTT. The rearrangement joins TRBV7-9 to TRBJ1-1, with D possibly TRBD1 on 5 matching bases. Germline assignment: CDR1 SEHNR and CDR2 FQNEAQ (reference sequence). V lost 3 bases and J 0 bases, leaving 8 bases between the germline ends. The CDR3 loop spans 14 amino acids.

This clonotype was seen repeatedly, ten times or more. This chain links TRBV28 with TRBJ2-7; TRBD1 might be the D (6 bases). The V gene lost 2 bases and the J gene lost 3 bases, with 20 bases spanning the gap. CDR1 is MDHEN, CDR2 SYDVKM, per germline. The CDR3 covers 17 residues. The CDR3 DNA reads as TGTGCCAGCAGTTTACGTATGGGACAAGAAATCCACTACGAGCAGTACTTC. As protein: CASSLRMGQEIHYEQYF.

This clonotype appeared many times. This chain links TRBV28 with TRBJ2-7; possibly TRBD1 or TRBD2 for D (5 bases each). Germline V CDR1 and CDR2: MDHEN, SYDVKM. V dropped 2 bases and J dropped 4 bases, with 12 bases sitting between them. The CDR3 totals 14 residues. The CDR3 loop reads CASSLGGRRYEQYF. In DNA, the CDR3 is TGTGCCAGCAGTTTAGGGGGACGGAGATACGAGCAGTACTTC.

The table lists this clonotype with many counts. The chain combines TRBV20-1 with TRBJ2-1; the D is unclear. The germline V gene encodes CDR1 DFQATT and CDR2 SNEGSKA (reference sequence). The CDR3 runs 16 residues. V was clipped by 2 bases and J by 0 bases, with 14 bases between them. This chain's CDR3 is CSARRARVFSYNEQFF. CDR3 nucleotides: TGCAGTGCTAGACGGGCAAGGGTCTTCTCCTACAATGAGCAGTTCTTC.

This clonotype was seen at least ten times. The DNA of the CDR3 is TGTGCCAGCAGTTCTGGTATACGGTACGAGCAGTACTTC. It yields the protein CASSSGIRYEQYF. The chain is built from TRBV6-2 or TRBV6-3 and TRBJ2-7; D gene unclear. The CDR3 length is 13 residues. V was clipped by 4 bases and J by 4 bases, with 11 bases between them. Germline CDR1 is MNHEY and CDR2 is SVGEGT.

Many counts were recorded for this clonotype. The V call is TRBV20-1, the J call TRBJ2-1; the match to TRBD2 covers 9 bases. This CDR3 has 16 amino acids. V gave up 2 bases and J gave up 3 bases; unmatched junction bases: 8. The V gene's germline CDR1 is DFQATT and CDR2 SNEGSKA (reference sequence). In DNA, the CDR3 is TGCAGTGCTAGACTAGCGGGGACAAAAGTCTACAATGAGCAGTTCTTC. Its protein is CSARLAGTKVYNEQFF.